This TCR beta chain comes out of a study of radiotherapy plus CTLA-4 blockade in lung cancer (dated by TCRdb to 2016 to 2018). With respect to the entire study: Among enrolled patients, approximately 19% had an objective response and 31% reached disease control.

Libraries came from the immunoSEQ multiplex PCR assay. The table was pulled from immuneACCESS by TCRdb, which kept in-frame rearrangements only. Such tables lose some clones; where checked, under half of the loss comes from unresolved V genes, and the rest has no known cause. The sample contains some 50,000 clones, about 72% of them found a single time. Roughly 7.6% of the sample is in the top ten clones. The study evaluated CTLA-4 blockade (ipilimumab) given together with focal radiation therapy in patients who had chemo-refractory metastatic non-small-cell lung cancer. Concerning this clone: The antigen it recognizes is unknown. No qualities accompany the bases; no much larger clone lies one base away.

The CDR3 numbers 15 residues from cysteine through phenylalanine. The CDR3 DNA has 45 bases and is translated from base 1. V gives up 4 bases and J gives up 3 bases, and the segment between their germline ends measures 12 bases. In the germline V gene, CDR1 corresponds to SGHDN and CDR2 to FVKESK. Summary of the overall study and its limitations: The strongest predictors of response, as reported, were early dynamic changes in blood T cell clones along with a rise in serum interferon-beta after radiation. TCR clones derived from tumors expanded in peripheral blood after treatment with radiotherapy and ipilimumab.

The sequencing here drew on peripheral blood, taken from a patient treated with radiotherapy plus ipilimumab. This TCR derives from a human donor with non-small cell lung cancer who had stable disease on radiotherapy plus ipilimumab. In this chain, TRBV14 is recombined with TRBJ1-4; TRBD1 is a possible D gene, resting on 5 matching bases. The sequenced DNA is TGTGCCAGCAGCCGAGAGGGACGGGCTAATGAAAAACTGTTTTTT. Its coded protein is CASSREGRANEKLFF.